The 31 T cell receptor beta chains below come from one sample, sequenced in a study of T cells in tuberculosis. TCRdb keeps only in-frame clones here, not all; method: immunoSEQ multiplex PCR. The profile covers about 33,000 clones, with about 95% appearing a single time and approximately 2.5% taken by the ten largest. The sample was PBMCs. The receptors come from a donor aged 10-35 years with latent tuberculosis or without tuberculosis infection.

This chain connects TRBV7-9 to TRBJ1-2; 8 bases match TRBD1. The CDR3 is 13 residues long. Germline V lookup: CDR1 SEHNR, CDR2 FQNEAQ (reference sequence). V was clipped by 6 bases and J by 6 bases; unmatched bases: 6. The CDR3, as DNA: TGTGCCAGCAGAGGACAGGGTTTCGATGGCTACACCTTC. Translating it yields CASRGQGFDGYTF.

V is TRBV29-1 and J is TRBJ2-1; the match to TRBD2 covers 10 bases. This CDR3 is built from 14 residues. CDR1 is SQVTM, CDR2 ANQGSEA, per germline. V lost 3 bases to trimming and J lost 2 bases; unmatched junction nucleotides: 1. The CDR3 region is CSVDGTSAYNEQFF. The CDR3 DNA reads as TGCAGCGTTGATGGGACTAGCGCCTACAATGAGCAGTTCTTC.

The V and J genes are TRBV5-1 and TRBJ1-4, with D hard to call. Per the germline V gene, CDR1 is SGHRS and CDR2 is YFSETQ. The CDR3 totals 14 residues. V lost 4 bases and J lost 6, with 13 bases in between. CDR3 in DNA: TGCGCCAGCAGCCTGGGAGTCCGGGATGAAAAACTGTTTTTT. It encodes CASSLGVRDEKLFF.

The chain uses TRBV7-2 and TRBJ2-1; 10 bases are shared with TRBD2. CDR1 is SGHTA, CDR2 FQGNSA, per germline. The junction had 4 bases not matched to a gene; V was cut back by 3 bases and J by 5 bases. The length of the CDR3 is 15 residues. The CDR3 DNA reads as TGTGCCAGCAGCTTTAGCGGGAGGCAGAACAATGAGCAGTTCTTC. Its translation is CASSFSGRQNNEQFF.

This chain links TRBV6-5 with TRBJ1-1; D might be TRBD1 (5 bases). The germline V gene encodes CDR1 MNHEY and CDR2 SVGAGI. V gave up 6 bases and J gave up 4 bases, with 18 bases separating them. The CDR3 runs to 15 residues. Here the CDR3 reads CASSPLGGTSTEAFF. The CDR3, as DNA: TGTGCCAGCAGCCCTCTGGGGGGTACGAGCACTGAAGCTTTCTTT.

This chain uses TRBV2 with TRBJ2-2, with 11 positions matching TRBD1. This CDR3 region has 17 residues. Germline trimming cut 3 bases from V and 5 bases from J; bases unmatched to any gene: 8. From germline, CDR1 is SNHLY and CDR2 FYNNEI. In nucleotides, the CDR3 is TGTGCCAGCAGTGATCCTGGGGACAGGGGGTCGACCGGGGAGCTGTTTTTT. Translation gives CASSDPGDRGSTGELFF.

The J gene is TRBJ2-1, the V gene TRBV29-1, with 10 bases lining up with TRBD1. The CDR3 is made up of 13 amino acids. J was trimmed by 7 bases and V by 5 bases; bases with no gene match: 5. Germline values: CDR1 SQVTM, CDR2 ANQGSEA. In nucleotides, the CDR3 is TGCAGCGTTCCCGGACAGGGGGAAAATGAGCAGTTCTTC. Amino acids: CSVPGQGENEQFF.

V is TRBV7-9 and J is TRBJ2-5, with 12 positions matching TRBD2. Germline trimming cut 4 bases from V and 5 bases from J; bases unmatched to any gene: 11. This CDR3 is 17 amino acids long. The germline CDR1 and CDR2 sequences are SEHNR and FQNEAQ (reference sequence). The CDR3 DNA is TGTGCCAGCAGCTCCTGGACTAGCGGGAACCCCTTCGAGACCCAGTACTTC. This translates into CASSSWTSGNPFETQYF.

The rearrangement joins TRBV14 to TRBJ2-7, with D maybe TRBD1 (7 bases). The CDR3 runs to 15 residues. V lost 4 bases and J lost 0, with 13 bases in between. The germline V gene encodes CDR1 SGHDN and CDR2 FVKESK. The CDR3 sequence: CASSRGGGGSYEQYF. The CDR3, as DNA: TGTGCCAGCAGCCGAGGAGGGGGCGGCTCCTACGAGCAGTACTTC.

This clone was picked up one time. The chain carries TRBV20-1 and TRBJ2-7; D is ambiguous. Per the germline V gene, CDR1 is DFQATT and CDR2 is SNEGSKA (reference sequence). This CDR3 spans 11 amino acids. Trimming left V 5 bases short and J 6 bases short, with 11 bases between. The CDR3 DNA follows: TGCAGTGCTCCGGTTTTCCCCGAGCAGTACTTC. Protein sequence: CSAPVFPEQYF.

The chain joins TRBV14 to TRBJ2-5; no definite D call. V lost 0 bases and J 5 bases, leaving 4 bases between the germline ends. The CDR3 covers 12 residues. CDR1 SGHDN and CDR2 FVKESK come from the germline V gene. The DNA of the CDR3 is TGTGCCAGCAGCCAAGATCTTGAGACCCAGTACTTC. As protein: CASSQDLETQYF.

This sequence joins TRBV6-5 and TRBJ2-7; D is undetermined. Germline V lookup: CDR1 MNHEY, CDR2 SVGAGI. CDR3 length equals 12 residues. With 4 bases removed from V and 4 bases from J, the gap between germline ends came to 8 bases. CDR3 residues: CASSSRGYEQYF. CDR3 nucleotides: TGTGCCAGCAGTTCCAGAGGATACGAGCAGTACTTC.

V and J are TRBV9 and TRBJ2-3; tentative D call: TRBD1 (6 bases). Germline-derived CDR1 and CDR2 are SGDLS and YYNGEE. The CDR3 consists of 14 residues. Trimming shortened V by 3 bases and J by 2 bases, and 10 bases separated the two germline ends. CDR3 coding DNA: TGTGCCAGCAGCGGGGACATAATCACAGATACGCAGTATTTT. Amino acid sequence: CASSGDIITDTQYF.

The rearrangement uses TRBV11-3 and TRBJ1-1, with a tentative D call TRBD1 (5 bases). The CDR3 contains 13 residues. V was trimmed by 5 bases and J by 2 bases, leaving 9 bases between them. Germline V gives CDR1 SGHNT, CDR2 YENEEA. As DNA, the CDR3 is TGTGCCAGCAGCAATAGGGGAAACACTGAAGCTTTCTTT. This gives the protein CASSNRGNTEAFF.

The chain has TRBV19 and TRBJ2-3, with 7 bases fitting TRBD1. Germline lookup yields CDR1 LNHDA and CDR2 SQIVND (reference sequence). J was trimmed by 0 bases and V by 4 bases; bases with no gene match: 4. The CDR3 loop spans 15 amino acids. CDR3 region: CASSTGTASTDTQYF. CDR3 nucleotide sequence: TGTGCCAGTAGTACAGGGACAGCTAGCACAGATACGCAGTATTTT.

The CDR3, as DNA: TGTGCCAGCAGCTTAAGTACGGGAGCGGGGCAAGAGACCCAGTACTTC. This translates into CASSLSTGAGQETQYF. The V call is TRBV7-3, the J call TRBJ2-5; 7 positions agree with TRBD2. V lost 1 base to trimming and J lost 2 bases; unmatched junction nucleotides: 7. The CDR3 runs to 16 residues. Germline CDR1 reads SGHTA; CDR2 reads FQGTGA.

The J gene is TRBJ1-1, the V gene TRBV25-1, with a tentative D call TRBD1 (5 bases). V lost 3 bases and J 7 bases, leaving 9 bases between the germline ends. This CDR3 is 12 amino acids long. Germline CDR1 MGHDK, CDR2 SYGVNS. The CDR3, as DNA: TGTGCCAGCAGTGACTCCGGGGGTGAAGCTTTCTTT. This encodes CASSDSGGEAFF.

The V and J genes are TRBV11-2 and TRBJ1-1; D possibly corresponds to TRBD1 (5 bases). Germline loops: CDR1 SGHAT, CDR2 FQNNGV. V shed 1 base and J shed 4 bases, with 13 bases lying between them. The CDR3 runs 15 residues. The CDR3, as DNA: TGTGCCAGCAGCTTAGTGTCCCTAAGGGGCACTGAAGCTTTCTTT. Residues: CASSLVSLRGTEAFF.

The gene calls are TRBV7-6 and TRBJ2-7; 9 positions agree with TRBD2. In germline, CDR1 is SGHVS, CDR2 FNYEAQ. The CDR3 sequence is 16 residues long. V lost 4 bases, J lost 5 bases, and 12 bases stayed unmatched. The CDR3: CASSSRLRGGGDEQYF. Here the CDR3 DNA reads TGTGCCAGCAGCTCCCGACTGCGGGGGGGCGGAGACGAGCAGTACTTC.

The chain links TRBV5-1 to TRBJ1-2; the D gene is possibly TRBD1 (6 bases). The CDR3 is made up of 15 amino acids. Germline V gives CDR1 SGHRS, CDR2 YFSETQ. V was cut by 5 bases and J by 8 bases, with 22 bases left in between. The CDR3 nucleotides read TGCGCCAGCAGTACCGCACTACAGGGAACAGGGGGCTACACCTTC. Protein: CASSTALQGTGGYTF.

Here the CDR3 reads CASSLGAVAEAFF. In nucleotides, the CDR3 is TGTGCCAGCAGCCTGGGAGCGGTGGCTGAAGCTTTCTTT. This sequence joins TRBV5-5 and TRBJ1-1; unclear D gene. The CDR3 loop spans 13 amino acids. Germline V gene sequence: CDR1 SGHKS, CDR2 YYEKEE (reference sequence). The ends were cut back, 4 bases at V and 6 bases at J, with 13 bases in the middle.

The CDR3 DNA is TGTGCCAGCAGCTTAGTACAGGCCTCCTCCTACGAGCAGTACTTC. This sequence encodes CASSLVQASSYEQYF. This chain joins TRBV7-9 and TRBJ2-7, with a weak D call TRBD1 (5 bases). The V end lost 1 base, the J end lost 0 bases, and 10 bases lay between the germline ends. CDR1 and CDR2 from the germline V gene are SEHNR and FQNEAQ (reference sequence). This CDR3 spans 15 amino acids.

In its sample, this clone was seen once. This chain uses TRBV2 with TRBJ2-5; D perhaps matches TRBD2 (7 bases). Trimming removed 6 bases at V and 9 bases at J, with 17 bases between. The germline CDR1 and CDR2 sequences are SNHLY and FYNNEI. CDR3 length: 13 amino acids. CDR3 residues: CASRPGQGRAQYF. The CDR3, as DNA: TGTGCCAGCAGACCGGGACAAGGGAGGGCCCAGTACTTC.

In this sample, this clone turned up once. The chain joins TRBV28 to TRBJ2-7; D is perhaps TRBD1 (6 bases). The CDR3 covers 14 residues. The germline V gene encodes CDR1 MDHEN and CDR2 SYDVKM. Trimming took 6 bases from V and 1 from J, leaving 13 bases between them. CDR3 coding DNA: TGTGCCAGCAGCTCCGGACAGCTGTCCTACGAGCAGTACTTC. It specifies CASSSGQLSYEQYF.

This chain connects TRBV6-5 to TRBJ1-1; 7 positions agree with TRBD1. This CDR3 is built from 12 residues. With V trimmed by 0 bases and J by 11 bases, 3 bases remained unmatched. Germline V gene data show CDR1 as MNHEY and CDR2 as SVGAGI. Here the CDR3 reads CASSYSDRRAFF. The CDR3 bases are TGTGCCAGCAGTTACTCGGACAGGAGGGCTTTCTTT.

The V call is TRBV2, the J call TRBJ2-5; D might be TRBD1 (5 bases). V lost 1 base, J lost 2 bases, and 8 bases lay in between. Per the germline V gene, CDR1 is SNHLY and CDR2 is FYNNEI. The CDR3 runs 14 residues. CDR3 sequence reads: CASSEVAGQETQYF. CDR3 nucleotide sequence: TGTGCCAGCAGTGAAGTGGCAGGGCAAGAGACCCAGTACTTC.

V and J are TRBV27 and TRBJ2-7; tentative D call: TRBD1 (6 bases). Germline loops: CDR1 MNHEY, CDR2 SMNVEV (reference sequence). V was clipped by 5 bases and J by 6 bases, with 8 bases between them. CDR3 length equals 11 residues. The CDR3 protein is CASSTGFEQYF. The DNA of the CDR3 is TGTGCCAGCAGTACAGGGTTCGAGCAGTACTTC.

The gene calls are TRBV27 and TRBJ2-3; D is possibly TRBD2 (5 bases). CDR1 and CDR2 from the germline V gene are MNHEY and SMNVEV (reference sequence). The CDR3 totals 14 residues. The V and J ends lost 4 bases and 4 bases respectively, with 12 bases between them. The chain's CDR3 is CASSSLGGADTQYF. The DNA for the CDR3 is TGTGCCAGCAGTTCCCTAGGAGGCGCAGATACGCAGTATTTT.

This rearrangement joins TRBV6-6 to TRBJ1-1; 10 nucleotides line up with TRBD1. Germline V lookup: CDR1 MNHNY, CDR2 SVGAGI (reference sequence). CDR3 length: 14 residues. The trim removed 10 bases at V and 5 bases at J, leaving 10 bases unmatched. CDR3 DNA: TGTGCCACCATTCAGGGGGGACAGGGGACTGAAGCTTTCTTT. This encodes CATIQGGQGTEAFF.

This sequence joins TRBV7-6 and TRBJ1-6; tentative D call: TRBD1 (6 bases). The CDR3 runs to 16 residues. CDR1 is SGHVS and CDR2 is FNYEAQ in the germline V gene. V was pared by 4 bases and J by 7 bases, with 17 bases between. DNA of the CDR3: TGTGCCAGCAGCTCAGACCTAGACAGGCGGAATTCACCCCTCCACTTT. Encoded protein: CASSSDLDRRNSPLHF.

The CDR3 protein is CASSIRTSLTEQFF. DNA of the CDR3: TGTGCCAGTAGTATCAGGACTAGTCTTACCGAGCAGTTCTTC. V and J are TRBV19 and TRBJ2-1, with 7 nucleotides matching TRBD2. Germline CDR1 LNHDA, CDR2 SQIVND (reference sequence). V shed 3 bases, J shed 10 bases, and the junction held 9 bases outside the gene matches. There are 14 residues in the CDR3. The whole variable domain, remainder taken from reference TRBV19 and TRBJ2-1, is DGGITQSPKYLFRKEGQNVTLSCEQNLNHDAMYWYRQDPGQGLRLIYYSQIVNDFQKGDIAEGYSVSREKKESFPLTVTSAQKNPTAFYLCASSIRTSLTEQFFGPGTRLTVL.